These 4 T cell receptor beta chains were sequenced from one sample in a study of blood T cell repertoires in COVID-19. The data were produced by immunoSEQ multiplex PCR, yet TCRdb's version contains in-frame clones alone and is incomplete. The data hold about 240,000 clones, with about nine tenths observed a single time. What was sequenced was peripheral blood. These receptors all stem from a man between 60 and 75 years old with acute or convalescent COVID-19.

CDR3 loop: CASSIFRLGTTLYEQYF. The CDR3 nucleotides read TGTGCCAGTAGTATATTTCGTCTAGGGACAACCTTATACGAGCAGTACTTC. The rearrangement links TRBV19 to TRBJ2-7; weak D call: TRBD1 (6 bases). V was shortened by 2 bases and J by 4 bases, with 21 bases between the two germline ends. CDR3 length equals 17 residues. Germline V gene sequence: CDR1 LNHDA, CDR2 SQIVND (reference sequence). The full variable domain, rest sourced from reference TRBV19 and TRBJ2-7, is DGGITQSPKYLFRKEGQNVTLSCEQNLNHDAMYWYRQDPGQGLRLIYYSQIVNDFQKGDIAEGYSVSREKKESFPLTVTSAQKNPTAFYLCASSIFRLGTTLYEQYFGPGTRLTVT.

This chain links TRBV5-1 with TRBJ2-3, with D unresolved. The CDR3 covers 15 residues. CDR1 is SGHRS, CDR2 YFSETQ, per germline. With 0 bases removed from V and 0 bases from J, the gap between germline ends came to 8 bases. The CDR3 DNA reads TGCGCCAGCAGCTTGGATGGCTCTAGCACAGATACGCAGTATTTT. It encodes CASSLDGSSTDTQYF.

CDR3 sequence (DNA): TGTGCCAGCCAAAAGGGACAGGGGCTGACCACCGGTGGCTACACCTTC. It encodes CASQKGQGLTTGGYTF. The J gene is TRBJ1-2, the V gene TRBV19; 10 nucleotides match TRBD1. From germline, CDR1 is LNHDA and CDR2 SQIVND (reference sequence). This CDR3 has 16 residues. The junction had 17 bases not matched to a gene; V was cut back by 9 bases and J by 7 bases.

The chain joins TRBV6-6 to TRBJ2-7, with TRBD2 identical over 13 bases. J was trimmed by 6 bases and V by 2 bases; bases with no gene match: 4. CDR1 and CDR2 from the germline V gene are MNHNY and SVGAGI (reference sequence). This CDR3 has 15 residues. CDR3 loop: CASSYRLAGGTEQYF. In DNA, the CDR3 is TGTGCCAGCAGTTACCGACTAGCGGGAGGAACCGAGCAGTACTTC.